This section outlines one T cell receptor (beta chain) sequence together with its context. The sample originates from a study of spatial heterogeneity in lung cancer. Study in general: More beta-chain than alpha-chain sequences were consistently detected. Averaged across combinations, each unique TCR and UMI pairing appeared more than ten times in raw reads, which were uncorrected.

Specified time point: sample taken at primary tumor resection. Whole RNA, isolated from tumor, nontumor lung or frozen PBMC, was sequenced without prior sorting. On each TCR cDNA molecule, a unique molecular identifier was present. A single record per CDR3 protein comes from TCRdb applying MiXCR to the 5' RACE reads. The sample contains approximately 25,000 distinct CDR3 sequences, 3% to 3.5% of which appear only once. The CDR3 consists of 14 residues. Trimming took 6 bases from V and 5 from J, leaving 14 bases between them. The material sequenced was PBMCs, taken at surgery. This TCR came from a female donor with early-stage non-small cell lung cancer. V and J are TRBV12-3 or TRBV12-4 and TRBJ2-1, with a possible D match to TRBD1 (6 bases). The CDR3 loop is CASRPGTPNNEQFF. The CDR3 DNA reads as TGTGCCAGCAGACCAGGGACACCGAACAATGAGCAGTTCTTC.